This T cell receptor beta chain came from a study of blood T cell repertoires in COVID-19. CDR1 is MNHNS and CDR2 is SASEGT in the germline V gene. Trimming removed 1 base from V and 2 bases from J; junction bases left unmatched: 4. The CDR3 length is 15 residues. Generated by immunoSEQ multiplex PCR, the TCRdb table keeps only in-frame clones and is missing some. The data hold approximately 160,000 clones, with around 84% observed a single time. Sequencing was performed on peripheral blood. The gene calls are TRBV6-1 and TRBJ2-5; 7 bases fit TRBD2. This receptor was identified in a woman aged 50 to 60 in a cohort sampled during active or convalescent COVID-19. In DNA form, the CDR3 reads TGTGCCAGCAGTGAAGGGTGGGGGGGACAAGAGACCCAGTACTTC. Its protein is CASSEGWGGQETQYF.